The 7 T cell receptor beta chains presented below share a single source sample, sequenced in a study of T cell responses to AZD1222 COVID-19 vaccine. Profiling relied on immunoSEQ multiplex PCR, and the TCRdb table lists in-frame clones only, not all of them. The sample yields approximately 99,000 clones, over 85% seen once. Sample: peripheral blood, taken on day 0 of MenACWY control vaccination. Receptors originate from an adult in good health.

Note on this clone: The sample has other DNA sequences that encode this CDR3 too. The chain joins TRBV4-1 to TRBJ1-3; D is possibly TRBD1 (6 bases). The V and J ends lost 3 bases and 4 bases respectively, with 13 bases between them. This CDR3 comprises 15 residues. Germline V CDR1 and CDR2: MGHRA, YSYEKL. CDR3: CASSQTGATGNTIYF. The CDR3 DNA reads TGCGCCAGCAGCCAGACGGGGGCAACCGGAAACACCATATATTTT.

This chain joins TRBV2 and TRBJ2-3, with D perhaps matching TRBD2 (6 bases). From germline, CDR1 is SNHLY and CDR2 FYNNEI. The CDR3 is 14 residues long. V was cut by 2 bases and J by 3 bases, with 9 bases left in between. The CDR3 protein is CASSEIRGTDTQYF. CDR3 sequence (DNA): TGTGCCAGCAGTGAAATTCGGGGGACAGATACGCAGTATTTT.

This clone was detected only a few times. The chain recombines TRBV11-3 with TRBJ2-1; 8 positions match TRBD2. From germline, CDR1 is SGHNT and CDR2 YENEEA. V was clipped by 1 base and J by 7 bases; unmatched bases: 6. The CDR3 totals 15 residues. CDR3 sequence (DNA): TGTGCCAGCAGCTTAGGCGGGGGGTTAGCGAATGAGCAGTTCTTC. The encoded protein is CASSLGGGLANEQFF.

This chain connects TRBV7-2 to TRBJ1-6; a possible D gene is TRBD1 (5 bases). Germline V gene sequence: CDR1 SGHTA, CDR2 FQGNSA. The CDR3 extends over 15 amino acids. V lost 3 bases to trimming and J lost 5 bases, with 11 bases between them. CDR3 in DNA: TGTGCCAGCAGCTTGCCCGGGGGACATAATTCACCCCTCCACTTT. This encodes CASSLPGGHNSPLHF.

This clone was seen once. The rearrangement links TRBV24-1 to TRBJ2-7; D might be TRBD2 (5 bases). This CDR3 is built from 14 residues. Germline V gene lookup returns CDR1 KGHDR and CDR2 SFDVKD. The V end lost 3 bases, the J end lost 2 bases, and 10 bases lay between the germline ends. The CDR3 nucleotides read TGTGCCACCAGTGATCCTGGGAGACCCTACGAGCAGTACTTC. This gives the protein CATSDPGRPYEQYF.

The chain combines TRBV2 with TRBJ1-6, with D tentatively TRBD1 (6 bases). The CDR3 covers 16 residues. Trimming cost V 5 bases and J 5 bases, with 16 bases left between them. CDR1 is SNHLY, CDR2 FYNNEI, per germline. The CDR3 here is CASSLDSHTNNSPLHF. In nucleotides, the CDR3 is TGTGCCAGCAGTCTGGACAGCCACACCAATAATTCACCCCTCCACTTT.

This rearrangement joins TRBV11-2 to TRBJ1-5; a possible D gene is TRBD1 (6 bases). The CDR3 extends over 16 amino acids. Per the germline V gene, CDR1 is SGHAT and CDR2 is FQNNGV. The V gene lost 5 bases and the J gene lost 2 bases, with 16 bases spanning the gap. The CDR3 reads CASSQGGSLGNQPQHF. DNA for the CDR3: TGTGCCAGCAGCCAAGGGGGATCACTGGGCAATCAGCCCCAGCATTTT.